The clone carrying this TCR beta chain is a singleton in its sample. Its antigen is still unknown. This CDR3 comprises 15 residues. The V gene end was trimmed by 6 bases and the J gene end by 1 base; junction bases not matched to a gene: 6. Germline V gene lookup returns CDR1 SEHNR and CDR2 FQNEAQ (reference sequence). Regarding time point: persistent/refractory GD, antithyroid drugs over 5 years with positive TRAb. RNA isolated from PBMCs was used to make the TCR library. As a group, patients came from one endocrinology department in Xi'an, China. With iRepertoire HTBI primers and Arm-PCR of CDR3 regions, TCR beta libraries were built. TCRdb independently ran MiXCR on the multiplex PCR reads; one entry per CDR3 protein. The sample consists of around 450,000 distinct CDR3 sequences, 20% to 25% of them appearing once. The sample belongs to a study of regulatory T cells in long-lasting Graves disease.

Study results and caveats: TRBV28, TRBJ1-2 and TRBJ2-5 were segments that persistent disease favored.

The specimen was peripheral blood mononuclear cells (PBMCs), collected when the disease was refractory, from a patient treated with antithyroid drugs. The receptor was isolated from a female donor with Graves disease. The chain combines TRBV7-9 with TRBJ1-1; 9 bases map to TRBD1. The CDR3 sequence is CASSLDRGGNTEAFF. CDR3 nucleotides: TGTGCCAGCAGTCTGGACAGGGGTGGGAACACTGAAGCTTTCTTT.